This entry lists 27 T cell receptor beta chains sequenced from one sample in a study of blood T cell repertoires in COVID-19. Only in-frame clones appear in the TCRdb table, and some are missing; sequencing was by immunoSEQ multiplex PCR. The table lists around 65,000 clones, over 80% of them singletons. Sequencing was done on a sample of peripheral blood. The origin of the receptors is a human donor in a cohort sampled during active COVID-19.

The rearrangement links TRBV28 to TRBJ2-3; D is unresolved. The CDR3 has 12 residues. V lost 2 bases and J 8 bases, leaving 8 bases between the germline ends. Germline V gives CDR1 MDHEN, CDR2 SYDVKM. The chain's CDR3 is CASSLTLGTQYF. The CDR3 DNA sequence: TGTGCCAGCAGTTTAACCCTAGGTACGCAGTATTTT.

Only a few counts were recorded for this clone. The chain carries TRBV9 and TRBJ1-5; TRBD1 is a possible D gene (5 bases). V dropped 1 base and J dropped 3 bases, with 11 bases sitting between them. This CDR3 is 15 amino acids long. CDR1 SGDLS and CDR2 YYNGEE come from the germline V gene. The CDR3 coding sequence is TGTGCCAGCAGCGTATTGCCACAGGCCAATCAGCCCCAGCATTTT. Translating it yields CASSVLPQANQPQHF.

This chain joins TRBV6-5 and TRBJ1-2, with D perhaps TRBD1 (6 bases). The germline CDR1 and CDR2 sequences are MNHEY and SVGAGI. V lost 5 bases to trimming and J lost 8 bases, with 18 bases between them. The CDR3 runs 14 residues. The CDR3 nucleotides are TGTGCCAGCAGTATCCGGCGGGGGGCTAGGGGCTACACCTTC. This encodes CASSIRRGARGYTF.

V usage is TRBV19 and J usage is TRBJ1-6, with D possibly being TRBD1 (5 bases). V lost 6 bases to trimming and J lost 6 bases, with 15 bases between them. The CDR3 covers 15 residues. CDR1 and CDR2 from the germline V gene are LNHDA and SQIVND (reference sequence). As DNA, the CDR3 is TGTGCCAGTAGCGCCACAGGTGGAATTAATTCACCCCTCCACTTT. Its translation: CASSATGGINSPLHF.

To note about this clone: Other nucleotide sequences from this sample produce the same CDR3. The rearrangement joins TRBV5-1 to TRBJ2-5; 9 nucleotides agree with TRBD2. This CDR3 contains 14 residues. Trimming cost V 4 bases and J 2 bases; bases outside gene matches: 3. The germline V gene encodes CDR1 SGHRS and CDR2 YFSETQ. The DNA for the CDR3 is TGCGCCAGCAGCCCAGCGGGGGGTCAAGAGACCCAGTACTTC. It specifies CASSPAGGQETQYF.

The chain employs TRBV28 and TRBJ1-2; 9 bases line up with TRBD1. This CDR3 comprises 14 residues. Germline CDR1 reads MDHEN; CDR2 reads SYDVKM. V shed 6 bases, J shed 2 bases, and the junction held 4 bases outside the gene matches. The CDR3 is CASRSGQGNYGYTF. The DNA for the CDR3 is TGTGCCAGCAGGTCAGGACAGGGGAACTATGGCTACACCTTC.

The CDR3 protein is CASSYSPGGGNRNQPQHF. The CDR3 nucleotides read TGTGCCAGCAGTTACTCCCCGGGCGGGGGAAATCGCAATCAGCCCCAGCATTTT. The chain recombines TRBV6-2 or TRBV6-3 with TRBJ1-5, with D possibly being TRBD1 (5 bases). The CDR3 contains 18 residues. Germline V CDR1 and CDR2: MNHEY, SVGEGT. V gave up 0 bases and J gave up 2 bases, with 17 bases separating them.

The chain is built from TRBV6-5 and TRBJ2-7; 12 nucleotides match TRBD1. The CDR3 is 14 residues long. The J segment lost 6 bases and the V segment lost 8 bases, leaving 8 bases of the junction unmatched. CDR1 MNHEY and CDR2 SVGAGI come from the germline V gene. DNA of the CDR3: TGTGCCAGCCTAAGGGACAGGGGGCGTCGCGAGCAGTACTTC. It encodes CASLRDRGRREQYF.

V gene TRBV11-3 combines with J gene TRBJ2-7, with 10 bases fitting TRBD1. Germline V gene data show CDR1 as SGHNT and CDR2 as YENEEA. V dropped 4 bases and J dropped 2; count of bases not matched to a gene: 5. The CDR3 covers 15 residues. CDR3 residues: CASSSAGQGAYEQYF. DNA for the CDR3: TGTGCCAGCAGCTCAGCCGGACAGGGGGCCTACGAGCAGTACTTC.

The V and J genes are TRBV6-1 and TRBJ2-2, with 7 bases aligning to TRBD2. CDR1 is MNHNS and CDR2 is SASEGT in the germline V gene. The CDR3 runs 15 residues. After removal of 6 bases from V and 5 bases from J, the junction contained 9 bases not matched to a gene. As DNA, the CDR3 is TGTGCCAGCAGCAGGGACTACGGGGAAACCGGGGAGCTGTTTTTT. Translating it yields CASSRDYGETGELFF.

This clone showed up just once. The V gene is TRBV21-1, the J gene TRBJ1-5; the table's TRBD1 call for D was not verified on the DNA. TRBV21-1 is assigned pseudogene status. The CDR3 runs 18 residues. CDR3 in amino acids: CASSKALITGYSNQPQHF. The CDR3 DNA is TGTGCCAGCAGCAAAGCTTTAATAACAGGTTATAGCAATCAGCCCCAGCATTTT.

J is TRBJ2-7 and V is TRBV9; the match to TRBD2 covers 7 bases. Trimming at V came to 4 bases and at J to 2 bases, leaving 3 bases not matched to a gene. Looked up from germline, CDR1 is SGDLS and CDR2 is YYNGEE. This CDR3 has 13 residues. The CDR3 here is CASSLGTTYEQYF. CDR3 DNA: TGTGCCAGCAGCCTTGGGACTACCTACGAGCAGTACTTC.

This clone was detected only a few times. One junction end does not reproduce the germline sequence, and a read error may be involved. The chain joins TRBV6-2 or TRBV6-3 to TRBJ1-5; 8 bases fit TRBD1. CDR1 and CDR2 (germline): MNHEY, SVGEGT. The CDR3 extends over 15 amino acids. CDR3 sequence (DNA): TGTGCCAGCAGTGACTCAGGGGGCGCGGTTCAGCCCCAGCATTTT. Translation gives CASSDSGGAVQPQHF.

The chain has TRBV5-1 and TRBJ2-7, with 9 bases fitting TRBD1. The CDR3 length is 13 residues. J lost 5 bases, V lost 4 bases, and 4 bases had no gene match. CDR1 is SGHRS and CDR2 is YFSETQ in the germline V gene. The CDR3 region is CASSMDRGHEQYF. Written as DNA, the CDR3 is TGCGCCAGCAGCATGGACAGGGGCCACGAGCAGTACTTC.

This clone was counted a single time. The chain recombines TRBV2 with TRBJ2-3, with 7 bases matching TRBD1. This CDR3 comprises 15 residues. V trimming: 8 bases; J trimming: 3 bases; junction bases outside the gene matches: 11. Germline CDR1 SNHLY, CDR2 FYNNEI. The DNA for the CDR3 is TGTGCCAGCCGCTCCACAGGGGTGGGGACAGATACGCAGTATTTT. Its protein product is CASRSTGVGTDTQYF. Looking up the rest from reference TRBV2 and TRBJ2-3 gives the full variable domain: EPEVTQTPSHQVTQMGQEVILRCVPISNHLYFYWYRQILGQKVEFLVSFYNNEISEKSEIFDDQFSVERPDGSNFTLKIRSTKLEDSAMYFCASRSTGVGTDTQYFGPGTRLTVL.

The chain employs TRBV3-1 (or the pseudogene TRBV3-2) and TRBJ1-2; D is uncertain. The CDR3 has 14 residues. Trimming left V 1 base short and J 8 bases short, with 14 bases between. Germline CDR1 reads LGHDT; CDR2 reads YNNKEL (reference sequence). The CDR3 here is CASSQGFGVVGYTF. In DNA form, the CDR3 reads TGTGCCAGCAGCCAAGGGTTTGGAGTCGTGGGCTACACCTTC.

The CDR3 region is CSVGQGILGNTEAFF. The CDR3 DNA is TGCAGCGTTGGACAGGGGATTTTGGGGAACACTGAAGCTTTCTTT. The J gene is TRBJ1-1, the V gene TRBV29-1; 8 positions agree with TRBD1. V lost 4 bases to trimming and J lost 1 base; unmatched junction nucleotides: 8. From germline, CDR1 is SQVTM and CDR2 ANQGSEA. CDR3 length equals 15 residues.

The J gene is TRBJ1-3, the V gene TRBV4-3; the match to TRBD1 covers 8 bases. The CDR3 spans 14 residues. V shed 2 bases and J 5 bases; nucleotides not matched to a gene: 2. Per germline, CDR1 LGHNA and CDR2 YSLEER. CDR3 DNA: TGCGCCAGCAGCCAAACAGGGGGGAGAAACACCATATATTTT. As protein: CASSQTGGRNTIYF.

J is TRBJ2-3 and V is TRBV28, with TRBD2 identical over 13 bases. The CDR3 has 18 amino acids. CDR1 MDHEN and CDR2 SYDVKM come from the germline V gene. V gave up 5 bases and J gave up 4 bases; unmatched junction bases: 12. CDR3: CASSPTGLAGLVADTQYF. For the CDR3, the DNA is TGTGCCAGCAGTCCGACGGGACTAGCGGGGTTAGTTGCAGATACGCAGTATTTT.

The CDR3 nucleotides read TGCGCCAGCAGCGCGACAGCAAACGGGAACACCGGGGAGCTGTTTTTT. This encodes CASSATANGNTGELFF. The chain links TRBV5-1 to TRBJ2-2; possibly TRBD1 for D (5 bases). The germline V gene encodes CDR1 SGHRS and CDR2 YFSETQ. The CDR3 is 16 amino acids. V was trimmed by 4 bases and J by 1 base, leaving 14 bases between them.

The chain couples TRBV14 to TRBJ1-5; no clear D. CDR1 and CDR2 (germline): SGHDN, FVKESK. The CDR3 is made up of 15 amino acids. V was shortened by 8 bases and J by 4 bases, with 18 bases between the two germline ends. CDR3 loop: CASSWSPHQNQPQHF. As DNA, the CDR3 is TGTGCCAGCTCCTGGTCCCCTCACCAGAATCAGCCCCAGCATTTT.

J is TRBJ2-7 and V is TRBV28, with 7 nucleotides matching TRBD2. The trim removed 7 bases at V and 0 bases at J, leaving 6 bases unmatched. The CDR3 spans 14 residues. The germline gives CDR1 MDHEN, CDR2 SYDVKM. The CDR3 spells CASISGTNSYEQYF. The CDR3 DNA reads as TGTGCCAGCATCTCCGGGACTAACTCCTACGAGCAGTACTTC. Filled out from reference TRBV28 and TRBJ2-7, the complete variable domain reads DVKVTQSSRYLVKRTGEKVFLECVQDMDHENMFWYRQDPGLGLRLIYFSYDVKMKEKGDIPEGYSVSREKKERFSLILESASTNQTSMYLCASISGTNSYEQYFGPGTRLTVT.

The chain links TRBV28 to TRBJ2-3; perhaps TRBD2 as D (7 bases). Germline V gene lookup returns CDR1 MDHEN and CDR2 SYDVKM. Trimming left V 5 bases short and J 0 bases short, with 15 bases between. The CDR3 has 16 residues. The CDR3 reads CASSPSGGASTDTQYF. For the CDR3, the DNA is TGTGCCAGCAGTCCGTCTGGGGGGGCTAGCACAGATACGCAGTATTTT. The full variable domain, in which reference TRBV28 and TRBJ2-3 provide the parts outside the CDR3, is DVKVTQSSRYLVKRTGEKVFLECVQDMDHENMFWYRQDPGLGLRLIYFSYDVKMKEKGDIPEGYSVSREKKERFSLILESASTNQTSMYLCASSPSGGASTDTQYFGPGTRLTVL.

CDR3 sequence reads: CASSPSAGPQETQYF. CDR3 in DNA: TGTGCCAGCTCACCCTCGGCAGGGCCCCAAGAGACCCAGTACTTC. The chain carries TRBV18 and TRBJ2-5, with a weak D call TRBD1 (5 bases). V was clipped by 3 bases and J by 1 base, with 12 bases between them. Germline values: CDR1 KGHSH, CDR2 LQKENI. The CDR3 spans 15 residues. Variable domain in full (rest from reference TRBV18 and TRBJ2-5): NAGVMQNPRHLVRRRGQEARLRCSPMKGHSHVYWYRQLPEEGLKFMVYLQKENIIDESGMPKERFSAEFPKEGPSILRIQQVVRGDSAAYFCASSPSAGPQETQYFGPGTRLLVL.

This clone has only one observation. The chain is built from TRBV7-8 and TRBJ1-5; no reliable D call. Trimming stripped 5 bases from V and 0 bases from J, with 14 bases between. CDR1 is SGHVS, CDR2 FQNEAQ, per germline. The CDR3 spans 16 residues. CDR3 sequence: CASSLLAGVSNQPQHF. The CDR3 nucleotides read TGTGCCAGCAGCCTACTGGCCGGGGTTAGCAATCAGCCCCAGCATTTT.

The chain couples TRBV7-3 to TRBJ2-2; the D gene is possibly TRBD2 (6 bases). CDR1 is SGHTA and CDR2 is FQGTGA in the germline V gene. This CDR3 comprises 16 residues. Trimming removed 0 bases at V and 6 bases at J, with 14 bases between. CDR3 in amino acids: CASSLTRLSGAGELFF. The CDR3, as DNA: TGTGCCAGCAGCTTAACCCGACTCTCGGGGGCCGGGGAGCTGTTTTTT.

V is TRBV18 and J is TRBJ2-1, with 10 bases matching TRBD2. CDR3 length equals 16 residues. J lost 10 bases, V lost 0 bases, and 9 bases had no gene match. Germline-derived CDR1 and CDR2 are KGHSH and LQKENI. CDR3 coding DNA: TGTGCCAGCTCACCACCGAACAGCGGGGGGGCCGGAGAGCAGTTCTTC. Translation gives CASSPPNSGGAGEQFF.